This T cell receptor (beta chain) was identified during a study of blood T cell dynamics during melanoma immunotherapy. The overall study: Metastatic melanoma patients received first-line pembrolizumab or nivolumab plus ipilimumab.

This CDR3 is 12 amino acids long. Time point given: week 3, after first cycle of checkpoint inhibitor. At 12 weeks after first infusion, RECIST 1.1 defined response for most patients. No patient had earlier systemic cancer treatment, concurrent immunosuppressants, or another active cancer. DNA loading was fixed at roughly 0.35 ug for all bulk PBMC samples. Data came from immunoSEQ multiplex PCR; TCRdb stores just in-frame clones and leaves some out. The table has about 14,000 clones, about nine tenths seen once. This receptor was obtained from a human donor with melanoma. The material was blood, obtained from a patient treated with checkpoint blockade. The chain carries TRBV21-1 and TRBJ2-1; TRBD2, as called in the table, went unchecked against the DNA. TRBV21-1 is an annotated pseudogene. The CDR3 nucleotides are TGTGCCAGCAGCAAGGGGGGGTGTGGGGCGTTCTTC. Encoded protein: CASSKGGCGAFF.